Each of the 14 T cell receptor beta chains below was sequenced from the same sample in a study of OX40 agonist ivuxolimab in advanced cancers. Method: immunoSEQ multiplex PCR; TCRdb's copy keeps in-frame clones and lacks some. Among 65,000 to 70,000 clones listed, around 87% were seen once. The sequencing used CD4+ or CD8+ T cells sorted from blood, collected in a trial of the OX40 agonist ivuxolimab. The source of these receptors is an adult with an advanced solid tumor such as melanoma, head and neck, liver or kidney cancer.

The CDR3 here is CASTVTDPIFDEQFF. The CDR3 nucleotides read TGTGCCAGCACCGTTACGGACCCAATCTTCGATGAGCAGTTCTTC. V gene TRBV7-2 combines with J gene TRBJ2-1, with D unresolved. The CDR3 sequence is 15 residues long. V lost 7 bases and J 8 bases, leaving 21 bases between the germline ends. Germline CDR1 and CDR2: SGHTA and FQGNSA. Complete variable domain (other parts from reference TRBV7-2 and TRBJ2-1): GAGVSQSPSNKVTEKGKDVELRCDPISGHTALYWYRQSLGQGLEFLIYFQGNSAPDKSGLPSDRFSAERTGGSVSTLTIQRTQQEDSAVYLCASTVTDPIFDEQFFGPGTRLTVL.

The chain employs TRBV5-8 and TRBJ1-2, with TRBD1 matching over 7 bases. Germline assignment: CDR1 SGHTS and CDR2 YDEGEE. This CDR3 contains 15 residues. J lost 3 bases, V lost 5 bases, and 10 bases had no gene match. The CDR3 is CASSTVTGRYYGYTF. The CDR3 nucleotides are TGTGCCAGCAGTACCGTGACAGGGCGCTACTATGGCTACACCTTC.

This chain connects TRBV7-2 to TRBJ2-3; 9 bases map to TRBD2. Germline values: CDR1 SGHTA, CDR2 FQGNSA. V lost 1 base, J lost 5 bases, and 10 bases stayed unmatched. The CDR3 has 17 residues. The CDR3 spells CASSLGPERGVGDTQYF. The CDR3 bases are TGTGCCAGCAGCTTAGGTCCCGAGCGGGGGGTGGGAGATACGCAGTATTTT.

V is TRBV7-2 and J is TRBJ2-6; D gene uncertain. The germline CDR1 and CDR2 sequences are SGHTA and FQGNSA. The V end was cut by 1 base, the J end by 1 base, with 11 bases between. The CDR3 runs to 17 residues. CDR3 in amino acids: CASSLGGRASGANVLTF. For the CDR3, the DNA is TGTGCCAGCAGCTTAGGGGGAAGGGCTTCTGGGGCCAACGTCCTGACTTTC.

This chain links TRBV21-1 with TRBJ2-2; TRBD1, the table's D call, was not compared with the DNA. TRBV21-1 is classified as a pseudogene. CDR3 size: 16 residues. The CDR3 loop reads CASSHIQGVNTGELFF. The CDR3 nucleotides are TGTGCCAGCAGCCACATACAGGGGGTAAACACCGGGGAGCTGTTTTTT.

This chain links TRBV2 with TRBJ1-1, with D possibly being TRBD1 (5 bases). This CDR3 has 13 residues. V was clipped by 11 bases and J by 3 bases, with 16 bases between them. Germline assignment: CDR1 SNHLY and CDR2 FYNNEI. CDR3 sequence: CAGTGTAYTEAFF. The CDR3 bases are TGTGCCGGAACCGGGACGGCATACACTGAAGCTTTCTTT.

This rearrangement joins TRBV10-1 to TRBJ2-1; 9 positions agree with TRBD2. Germline-derived CDR1 and CDR2 are WNHNN and SYGVQD (reference sequence). The trim removed 11 bases at V and 3 bases at J, leaving 11 bases unmatched. This CDR3 region has 15 residues. CDR3 in amino acids: CAAASSGARYNEQFF. As DNA, the CDR3 is TGCGCCGCAGCGTCTAGCGGGGCCCGCTACAATGAGCAGTTCTTC.

V gene TRBV5-6 combines with J gene TRBJ2-7; D gene uncertain. This CDR3 spans 14 amino acids. Germline CDR1 reads SGHDT; CDR2 reads YYEEEE. Trimming shortened V by 2 bases and J by 2 bases, and 11 bases separated the two germline ends. Here the CDR3 reads CASSFGQVAYEQYF. CDR3 nucleotides: TGTGCCAGCAGCTTCGGGCAGGTGGCCTACGAGCAGTACTTC.

This chain uses TRBV7-9 with TRBJ1-1, with TRBD1 identical over 7 bases. Germline trimming cut 5 bases from V and 6 bases from J; bases unmatched to any gene: 12. The CDR3 sequence is 15 residues long. Germline V gene data show CDR1 as SEHNR and CDR2 as FQNEAQ (reference sequence). CDR3 DNA: TGTGCCAGCAGCAGTTACACAGGGGTGATTGCTGAAGCTTTCTTT. Amino acid sequence: CASSSYTGVIAEAFF.

The V gene is TRBV5-6, the J gene TRBJ2-2, with a weak D call TRBD2 (5 bases). V was trimmed by 6 bases and J by 5 bases, leaving 20 bases between them. The CDR3 runs to 16 residues. Germline CDR1 is SGHDT and CDR2 is YYEEEE. CDR3 in amino acids: CASKREPANPTGELFF. The CDR3 bases are TGTGCCAGCAAAAGGGAGCCCGCAAACCCGACCGGGGAGCTGTTTTTT.

V usage is TRBV7-6 and J usage is TRBJ2-2; D unresolved. Trimming shortened V by 7 bases and J by 2 bases, and 5 bases separated the two germline ends. CDR1 and CDR2 (germline): SGHVS, FNYEAQ. There are 12 residues in the CDR3. DNA for the CDR3: TGTGCCAGCACCGTAAACACCGGGGAGCTGTTTTTT. It translates to CASTVNTGELFF.

The CDR3 is CASSLGGLAGGEQFF. The CDR3 DNA sequence: TGTGCCAGCAGCTTGGGAGGACTAGCGGGGGGAGAGCAGTTCTTC. The chain carries TRBV5-6 and TRBJ2-1, with 14 positions matching TRBD2. The CDR3 covers 15 residues. The ends lost 0 bases at V and 10 bases at J; junction bases unmatched: 3. CDR1 is SGHDT, CDR2 YYEEEE, per germline.

This clone has a handful of counts. V gene TRBV11-3 combines with J gene TRBJ2-3, with 8 bases fitting TRBD1. The CDR3 spans 15 residues. V shed 5 bases and J 2 bases; nucleotides not matched to a gene: 6. Germline V gene sequence: CDR1 SGHNT, CDR2 YENEEA. The CDR3 is CASSGGTGYTDTQYF. The CDR3 DNA reads as TGTGCCAGCAGCGGGGGGACAGGATACACAGATACGCAGTATTTT.

For the CDR3, the DNA is TGTGCCAGTAGTATAGATGCAAAGGGCGGGGTAGGCGAGACCCAGTACTTC. This codes for CASSIDAKGGVGETQYF. The chain links TRBV19 to TRBJ2-5; perhaps TRBD2 as D (6 bases). The V gene's germline CDR1 is LNHDA and CDR2 SQIVND (reference sequence). The CDR3 length is 17 residues. Trimming took 0 bases from V and 5 from J, leaving 19 bases between them.